One T cell receptor beta chain is described in this entry. No conserved phenylalanine or tryptophan is present at the end of the CDR3, so a read error is the likely explanation. The sample belongs to a study of tumor-infiltrating lymphocytes in primary liver carcinoma. Using a constant-region primer together with ProtoScript II reverse transcriptase, TCR beta cDNA was made from about 500 ng of total RNA. TCR beta libraries came from three nested multiplex PCR rounds using slightly modified ARM-PCR. Primers for the first two PCR rounds were TRBV1-TRBV30 forward primers and a C-beta reverse primer (about 11 cycles per round). TCRdb reprocessed the multiplex PCR reads with MiXCR, giving one entry per CDR3 protein. Among some 190,000 distinct CDR3 sequences listed, around four fifths were seen once. The CDR3 spans 14 residues. Germline V gene data show CDR1 as SQVTM and CDR2 as ANQGSEA. V was shortened by 4 bases and J by 0 bases, with 13 bases between the two germline ends.

Joint extraction of RNA and DNA used roughly 19-32 mg of bulk tissue that was unsorted. Each participant had primary liver carcinoma, and surgical resection was the treatment. The chain links TRBV29-1 to TRBJ2-7; either TRBD1 or TRBD2 may supply D (5 bases each). Sample: tumor tissue from primary liver carcinoma. The receptor comes from a man aged 35-49 years with primary liver carcinoma and hepatitis B virus infection. The CDR3 spells CSVGPGTASYEQYI. In nucleotides, the CDR3 is TGCAGCGTTGGGCCCGGGACGGCCTCCTACGAGCAGTACATC.